The sample holds a few counts of the clone carrying this T cell receptor (beta chain). Its antigen is currently unknown. The data stem from a study of CD8 T cells in ankylosing spondylitis. Study results and caveats: Reports say disease-linked clones showed up significantly more in matched ankylosing spondylitis synovial fluid.

V was trimmed by 4 bases and J by 5 bases, leaving 9 bases between them. This CDR3 region has 12 residues. Germline V gene data show CDR1 as LGHDT and CDR2 as YNNKEL (reference sequence). TCRdb called the 5' RACE reads again in MiXCR, with one record for every CDR3 protein. The sample lists 25,000 to 35,000 distinct CDR3 sequences, less than 40% seen once, with about 48% in the top ten. The J gene is TRBJ2-7, the V gene TRBV3-1; no clear D. The clonotype originates from a male donor with ankylosing spondylitis. Sequencing was performed on synovial fluid, either unsorted or a sorted T cell fraction (not recorded which). The CDR3 is CASSLGFNEQYV. CDR3 nucleotides: TGTGCCAGCAGCCTCGGTTTTAACGAGCAGTACGTC.